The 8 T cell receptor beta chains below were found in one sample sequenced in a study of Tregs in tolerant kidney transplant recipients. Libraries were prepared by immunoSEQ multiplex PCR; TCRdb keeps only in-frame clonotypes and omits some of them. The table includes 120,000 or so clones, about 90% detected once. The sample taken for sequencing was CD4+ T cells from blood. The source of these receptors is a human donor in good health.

For the CDR3, the DNA is TGTGCCAGCTCACCACCGAGGACTTACACCTACAATGAGCAGTTCTTC. The encoded protein is CASSPPRTYTYNEQFF. The rearrangement uses TRBV18 and TRBJ2-1, with D tentatively TRBD2 (5 bases). Germline V gene data show CDR1 as KGHSH and CDR2 as LQKENI. Trimming took 0 bases from V and 2 from J, leaving 11 bases between them. The CDR3 is 16 residues long.

CDR3 region: CATSRAETADTQYF. The CDR3 DNA is TGTGCCACCAGCAGAGCCGAGACTGCAGATACGCAGTATTTT. The chain is built from TRBV15 and TRBJ2-3; D not certain. V was clipped by 1 base and J by 4 bases, with 9 bases between them. Germline V gene lookup returns CDR1 LNHNV and CDR2 YYDKDF (reference sequence). This CDR3 spans 14 amino acids.

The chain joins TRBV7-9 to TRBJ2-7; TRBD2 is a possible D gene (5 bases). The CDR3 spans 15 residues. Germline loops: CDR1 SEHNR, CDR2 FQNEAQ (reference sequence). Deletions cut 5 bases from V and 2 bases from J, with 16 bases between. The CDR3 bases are TGTGCCAGCAGCCGTTGGGATCGGGGAACCTACGAGCAGTACTTC. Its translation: CASSRWDRGTYEQYF.

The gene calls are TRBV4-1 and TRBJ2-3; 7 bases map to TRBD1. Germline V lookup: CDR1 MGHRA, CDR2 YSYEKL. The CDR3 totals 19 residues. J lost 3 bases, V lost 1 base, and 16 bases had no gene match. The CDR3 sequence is CASSQGKLQGNPGTDTQYF. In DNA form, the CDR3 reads TGCGCCAGCAGCCAAGGAAAATTACAGGGGAATCCGGGTACAGATACGCAGTATTTT.

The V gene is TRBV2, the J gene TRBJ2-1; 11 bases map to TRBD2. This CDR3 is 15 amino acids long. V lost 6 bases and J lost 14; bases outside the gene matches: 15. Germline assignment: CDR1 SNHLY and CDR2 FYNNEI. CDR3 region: CASSLTSGESPRKFF. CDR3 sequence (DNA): TGTGCCAGCAGCCTGACTAGCGGGGAGTCCCCCCGCAAGTTCTTC. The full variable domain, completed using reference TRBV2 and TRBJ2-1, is EPEVTQTPSHQVTQMGQEVILRCVPISNHLYFYWYRQILGQKVEFLVSFYNNEISEKSEIFDDQFSVERPDGSNFTLKIRSTKLEDSAMYFCASSLTSGESPRKFFGPGTRLTVL.

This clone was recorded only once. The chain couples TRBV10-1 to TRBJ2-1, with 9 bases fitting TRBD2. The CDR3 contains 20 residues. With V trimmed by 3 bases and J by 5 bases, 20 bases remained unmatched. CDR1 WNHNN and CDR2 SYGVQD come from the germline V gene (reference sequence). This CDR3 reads CASSDPRGGGAASVNNEQFF. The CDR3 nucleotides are TGCGCCAGCAGTGACCCTCGTGGCGGGGGGGCCGCTTCGGTCAACAATGAGCAGTTCTTC.

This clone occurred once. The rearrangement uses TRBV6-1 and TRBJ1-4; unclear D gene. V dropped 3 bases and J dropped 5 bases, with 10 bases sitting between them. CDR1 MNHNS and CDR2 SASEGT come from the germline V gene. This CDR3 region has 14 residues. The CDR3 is CASSDYGVNEKLFF. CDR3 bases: TGTGCCAGCAGTGATTACGGGGTGAATGAAAAACTGTTTTTT.

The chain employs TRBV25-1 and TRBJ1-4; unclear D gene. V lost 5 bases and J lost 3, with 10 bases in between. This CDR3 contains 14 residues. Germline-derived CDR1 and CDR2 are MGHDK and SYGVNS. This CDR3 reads CASSSPVANEKLFF. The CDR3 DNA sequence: TGTGCCAGCAGTTCCCCGGTAGCTAATGAAAAACTGTTTTTT.